The 32 T cell receptor beta chains given below trace back to one sample, sequenced in a study of graft-versus-host responses after intestinal transplantation (dated by TCRdb to the early 2020s). The protocol used for the library was the immunoSEQ multiplex PCR assay. The table was pulled from immuneACCESS by TCRdb, which kept in-frame rearrangements only. Such tables lose some clones; where checked, under half of the loss comes from unresolved V genes, and the rest has no known cause. The sample table records about 25,000 clones; around 94% of these occur just once. 0.75% to 0.95% of the sample lies in the top ten. Sequencing used PBMCs, obtained roughly 32 days after intestinal transplant. All receptors come from a human patient who received an intestinal transplant, so some T cells may come from the graft donor.

The chain is built from TRBV19 and TRBJ1-5; maybe TRBD1 (5 bases). The V gene's germline CDR1 is LNHDA and CDR2 SQIVND (reference sequence). V was trimmed by 4 bases and J by 4 bases, leaving 11 bases between them. The CDR3 runs 14 residues. The CDR3: CASSKGRDNQPQHF. For the CDR3, the DNA is TGTGCCAGTAGTAAAGGCAGGGATAATCAGCCCCAGCATTTT.

The chain employs TRBV4-1 and TRBJ2-1; D is perhaps TRBD1 or TRBD2 (5 bases each). V was cut by 3 bases and J by 7 bases, with 16 bases left in between. The germline gives CDR1 MGHRA, CDR2 YSYEKL. The CDR3 is 15 residues long. The chain's CDR3 is CASSQVFRDVNEQFF. In DNA, the CDR3 is TGCGCCAGCAGCCAGGTGTTCCGGGACGTGAATGAGCAGTTCTTC.

The chain joins TRBV9 to TRBJ1-5; D might be TRBD1 (5 bases). Germline V gives CDR1 SGDLS, CDR2 YYNGEE. This CDR3 has 14 residues. V dropped 0 bases and J dropped 7 bases, with 11 bases sitting between them. The CDR3 nucleotides read TGTGCCAGCAGCGTAGAACCAGGGCGACAGCCCCAGCATTTT. The encoded protein is CASSVEPGRQPQHF.

This clone was observed once. The chain has TRBV5-6 and TRBJ1-2; 7 nucleotides line up with TRBD1. This CDR3 is built from 14 residues. The J segment lost 6 bases and the V segment lost 4 bases, leaving 9 bases of the junction unmatched. From germline, CDR1 is SGHDT and CDR2 YYEEEE. The CDR3 sequence: CASSLTGRYDGYTF. The CDR3 DNA sequence: TGTGCCAGCAGCCTGACAGGGCGCTACGATGGCTACACCTTC.

This chain links TRBV5-1 with TRBJ1-4; no reliable D call. This CDR3 spans 14 amino acids. Trimming took off 0 bases at V and 7 bases at J, with 10 bases between the two ends. Germline V gene sequence: CDR1 SGHRS, CDR2 YFSETQ. The CDR3 loop is CASSLGTGAEKLFF. CDR3 DNA: TGCGCCAGCAGCTTGGGGACCGGAGCTGAAAAACTGTTTTTT. Full variable domain (missing parts from reference TRBV5-1 and TRBJ1-4): KAGVTQTPRYLIKTRGQQVTLSCSPISGHRSVSWYQQTPGQGLQFLFEYFSETQRNKGNFPGRFSGRQFSNSRSEMNVSTLELGDSALYLCASSLGTGAEKLFFGSGTQLSVL.

The gene calls are TRBV20-1 and TRBJ1-2, with D unresolved. V was cut by 6 bases and J by 4 bases, with 9 bases left in between. Germline CDR1 DFQATT, CDR2 SNEGSKA (reference sequence). The CDR3 spans 11 residues. The CDR3 loop is CSAQDGYGYTF. In nucleotides, the CDR3 is TGCAGTGCGCAGGATGGCTATGGCTACACCTTC.

This chain connects TRBV2 to TRBJ2-1; 9 nucleotides match TRBD1. Germline-derived CDR1 and CDR2 are SNHLY and FYNNEI. The CDR3 has 14 residues. The junction had 2 bases not matched to a gene; V was cut back by 4 bases and J by 4 bases. CDR3: CASSGQGGYNEQFF. The CDR3 DNA sequence: TGTGCCAGCAGTGGACAGGGGGGGTACAATGAGCAGTTCTTC.

The V and J genes are TRBV18 and TRBJ2-7; the D is unclear. Deletions cut 1 base from V and 7 bases from J, with 11 bases between. There are 13 residues in the CDR3. Germline CDR1 KGHSH, CDR2 LQKENI. The CDR3 region is CASSPLDPSEQYF. The DNA of the CDR3 is TGTGCCAGCTCACCACTAGACCCTTCGGAGCAGTACTTC.

The rearrangement joins TRBV7-2 to TRBJ2-7; TRBD1 agrees at 10 bases. V lost 5 bases, J lost 3 bases, and 7 bases stayed unmatched. CDR3 length equals 15 residues. CDR1 is SGHTA, CDR2 FQGNSA, per germline. The CDR3, as DNA: TGTGCCAGCAGCCCGCGGGACAGGGGATTCTACGAGCAGTACTTC. Translating it yields CASSPRDRGFYEQYF.

The chain links TRBV19 to TRBJ1-2, with 7 nucleotides matching TRBD1. The V gene end was trimmed by 6 bases and the J gene end by 4 bases; junction bases not matched to a gene: 17. The CDR3 runs to 17 residues. CDR1 is LNHDA and CDR2 is SQIVND in the germline V gene (reference sequence). In DNA form, the CDR3 reads TGTGCCAGTAGCGATCGGACAGGATTTGGGAGTGCCTATGGCTACACCTTC. This translates into CASSDRTGFGSAYGYTF.

The genes are TRBV19 and TRBJ2-1, with 9 nucleotides matching TRBD1. This CDR3 comprises 15 residues. In germline, CDR1 is LNHDA, CDR2 SQIVND (reference sequence). The J segment lost 4 bases and the V segment lost 6 bases, leaving 7 bases of the junction unmatched. CDR3 sequence: CASSLGQGLYNEQFF. The DNA for the CDR3 is TGTGCCAGTAGCCTAGGACAGGGGTTGTACAATGAGCAGTTCTTC.

A remark on this clone: At the DNA level, this CDR3 is encoded by other sequences in the same sample as well. The chain couples TRBV30 to TRBJ2-7; 11 nucleotides agree with TRBD1. The CDR3 totals 14 residues. CDR1 GTSNPN and CDR2 SVGIG come from the germline V gene (reference sequence). Trimming removed 0 bases from V and 3 bases from J; junction bases left unmatched: 1. CDR3 nucleotides: TGTGCCTGGAGTGTGGGGACAGGGGGCTACGAGCAGTACTTC. Protein product: CAWSVGTGGYEQYF.

A word on this clone: One end of the junction varies from germline; a read error may be responsible. The chain joins TRBV30 to TRBJ1-2, with D perhaps TRBD1 (5 bases). CDR1 is GTSNPN and CDR2 is SVGIG in the germline V gene (reference sequence). The CDR3 is 12 residues long. CDR3 in DNA: TGTGCCTCCGACCGCCGGGGCTATGACTACACCTTC. Translated, it gives CASDRRGYDYTF.

V is TRBV5-4 and J is TRBJ2-3, with D perhaps matching TRBD1 (6 bases). CDR1 is SGHNT, CDR2 YYREEE, per germline (reference sequence). The CDR3 sequence is 14 residues long. Trimming left V 0 bases short and J 4 bases short, with 9 bases between. The CDR3 nucleotides read TGTGCCAGCAGCTTGGATGGGGGCTCAGATACGCAGTATTTT. This translates into CASSLDGGSDTQYF. Full variable domain (remainder filled in from reference TRBV5-4 and TRBJ2-3): ETGVTQSPTHLIKTRGQQVTLRCSSQSGHNTVSWYQQALGQGPQFIFQYYREEENGRGNFPPRFSGLQFPNYSSELNVNALELDDSALYLCASSLDGGSDTQYFGPGTRLTVL.

The chain has TRBV5-1 and TRBJ1-1; perhaps TRBD1 as D (6 bases). Germline assignment: CDR1 SGHRS and CDR2 YFSETQ. The CDR3 totals 15 residues. V gave up 0 bases and J gave up 0 bases, with 9 bases separating them. The DNA of the CDR3 is TGCGCCAGCAGCTTGGCGGGGGCCCTGAACACTGAAGCTTTCTTT. It specifies CASSLAGALNTEAFF.

The V call is TRBV14, the J call TRBJ2-3; D gene uncertain. The CDR3 is 12 residues long. In germline, CDR1 is SGHDN, CDR2 FVKESK. V dropped 3 bases and J dropped 7 bases, with 8 bases sitting between them. The CDR3 DNA follows: TGTGCCAGCAGCCAGGTTGTCCATACGCAGTATTTT. Protein sequence: CASSQVVHTQYF.

The chain couples TRBV5-6 to TRBJ2-1; 9 bases are a match to TRBD2. The CDR3 is 11 residues long. V dropped 10 bases and J dropped 6; count of bases not matched to a gene: 2. The germline V gene has CDR1 SGHDT and CDR2 YYEEEE. CDR3 nucleotides: TGTGCCTGCGGGGGGGTCAATGAGCAGTTCTTC. The encoded protein is CACGGVNEQFF.

The chain recombines TRBV7-9 with TRBJ2-5; D unresolved. Germline CDR1 SEHNR, CDR2 FQNEAQ (reference sequence). Trimming cost V 2 bases and J 5 bases, with 6 bases left between them. The CDR3 extends over 12 amino acids. The CDR3 protein is CASSLPDETQYF. In DNA, the CDR3 is TGTGCCAGCAGCTTACCTGACGAGACCCAGTACTTC.

This clone was found once. This chain uses TRBV14 with TRBJ2-3, with a tentative D call TRBD2 (5 bases). This CDR3 comprises 16 residues. Trimming shortened V by 1 base and J by 0 bases, and 11 bases separated the two germline ends. Germline-derived CDR1 and CDR2 are SGHDN and FVKESK. The CDR3 reads CASSQGGRGSTDTQYF. The CDR3 bases are TGTGCCAGCAGCCAAGGGGGTCGGGGAAGCACAGATACGCAGTATTTT. The variable domain in full, completed from reference TRBV14 and TRBJ2-3, reads EAGVTQFPSHSVIEKGQTVTLRCDPISGHDNLYWYRRVMGKEIKFLLHFVKESKQDESGMPNNRFLAERTGGTYSTLKVQPAELEDSGVYFCASSQGGRGSTDTQYFGPGTRLTVL.

The J gene is TRBJ2-5, the V gene TRBV5-6, with D possibly matching TRBD2 (6 bases). V gave up 0 bases and J gave up 3 bases, with 9 bases separating them. Germline-derived CDR1 and CDR2 are SGHDT and YYEEEE. This CDR3 has 14 amino acids. The CDR3 spells CASSLVAAEETQYF. DNA of the CDR3: TGTGCCAGCAGCTTGGTAGCGGCGGAAGAGACCCAGTACTTC.

V gene TRBV19 combines with J gene TRBJ2-3; 10 nucleotides agree with TRBD2. The CDR3 sequence is 16 residues long. Germline V gene data show CDR1 as LNHDA and CDR2 as SQIVND (reference sequence). Trimming took 7 bases from V and 2 from J; bases not matched to a gene: 9. The CDR3 bases are TGTGCCAGTAAGCCGTTAGCGGGGGGAACCACAGATACGCAGTATTTT. Amino acids: CASKPLAGGTTDTQYF.

Notes on this clone: One end of the junction fails to match germline, which may point to a read error. J is TRBJ2-3 and V is TRBV29-1; tentatively, D is TRBD1 (5 bases). This CDR3 contains 14 residues. Germline V gene sequence: CDR1 SQVTM, CDR2 ANQGSEA. The CDR3 here is CSAEGQGLTDTQYF. The CDR3, as DNA: TGCAGCGCTGAAGGGCAGGGTTTAACAGATACGCAGTATTTT.

J is TRBJ1-1 and V is TRBV6-6, with 8 bases lining up with TRBD1. CDR3 length equals 14 residues. Germline V CDR1 and CDR2: MNHNY, SVGAGI (reference sequence). With V trimmed by 0 bases and J by 4 bases, 1 base remained unmatched. CDR3 in DNA: TGTGCCAGCAGTTACTCGGGACAGGCCACTGAAGCTTTCTTT. The encoded protein is CASSYSGQATEAFF.

This clone was observed once. The V gene is TRBV19, the J gene TRBJ2-1, with TRBD2 matching over 13 bases. The CDR3 sequence is 16 residues long. Trimming cost V 1 base and J 6 bases; bases outside gene matches: 3. Germline V CDR1 and CDR2: LNHDA, SQIVND (reference sequence). Here the CDR3 DNA reads TGTGCCAGTAGTATAGGCGGACTAGCGGGGGCCAATGAGCAGTTCTTC. Its translation is CASSIGGLAGANEQFF.

The V and J genes are TRBV7-2 and TRBJ1-2, with TRBD1 identical over 8 bases. Germline CDR1 reads SGHTA; CDR2 reads FQGNSA. The CDR3 consists of 12 residues. Germline trimming cut 5 bases from V and 12 bases from J; bases unmatched to any gene: 8. The CDR3 DNA reads TGTGCCAGCAGCCAGGACAGGGAGGGGCACACCTTC. This encodes CASSQDREGHTF.

The chain carries TRBV5-1 and TRBJ2-1; weak D call: TRBD1 (6 bases). The CDR3 is 13 amino acids. CDR1 is SGHRS, CDR2 YFSETQ, per germline. V lost 5 bases to trimming and J lost 4 bases, with 10 bases between them. The CDR3 loop reads CASRGGRYNEQFF. The CDR3 bases are TGCGCCAGCAGAGGGGGAAGGTACAATGAGCAGTTCTTC.

The rearrangement joins TRBV5-1 to TRBJ1-2; D is unclear. The germline V gene has CDR1 SGHRS and CDR2 YFSETQ. This CDR3 contains 13 residues. V was cut by 3 bases and J by 3 bases, with 9 bases left in between. This chain's CDR3 is CASSSLTDYGYTF. As DNA, the CDR3 is TGCGCCAGCAGCTCTCTAACGGACTATGGCTACACCTTC.

This clone was recorded once. The J gene is TRBJ2-2, the V gene TRBV7-6, with D perhaps matching TRBD1 (6 bases). Trimming left V 2 bases short and J 3 bases short, with 10 bases between. The CDR3 has 15 residues. Germline V gene data show CDR1 as SGHVS and CDR2 as FNYEAQ. The CDR3 DNA reads TGTGCCAGCAGCTTATATACAGGGTACACCGGGGAGCTGTTTTTT. This gives the protein CASSLYTGYTGELFF.

The CDR3 reads CASSLEEGYGYTF. Written as DNA, the CDR3 is TGCGCCAGCAGCTTGGAGGAGGGGTATGGCTACACCTTC. The rearrangement links TRBV5-1 to TRBJ1-2, with D perhaps TRBD1 (5 bases). The CDR3 extends over 13 amino acids. Germline CDR1 reads SGHRS; CDR2 reads YFSETQ. V lost 0 bases to trimming and J lost 5 bases, with 8 bases between them.

The chain employs TRBV19 and TRBJ1-5; TRBD1 is a possible D gene (5 bases). V lost 6 bases to trimming and J lost 3 bases, with 9 bases between them. The CDR3 is made up of 13 amino acids. Germline V gives CDR1 LNHDA, CDR2 SQIVND (reference sequence). CDR3 DNA sequence: TGTGCCAGTAGGCCAGGGCCCAATCAGCCCCAGCATTTT. It yields the protein CASRPGPNQPQHF.

The chain uses TRBV2 and TRBJ2-3; D call uncertain. V lost 2 bases to trimming and J lost 1 base, with 7 bases between them. Germline CDR1 reads SNHLY; CDR2 reads FYNNEI. The CDR3 runs to 14 residues. DNA for the CDR3: TGTGCCAGCAGTGAACAGCAGCGCACAGATACGCAGTATTTT. Protein product: CASSEQQRTDTQYF.

The rearrangement uses TRBV27 and TRBJ2-2, with D perhaps TRBD1 (6 bases). The CDR3 consists of 13 residues. V was clipped by 5 bases and J by 6 bases, with 10 bases between them. The germline CDR1 and CDR2 sequences are MNHEY and SMNVEV (reference sequence). The CDR3 reads CASSTRTAGELFF. Written as DNA, the CDR3 is TGTGCCAGCAGTACTCGGACAGCCGGGGAGCTGTTTTTT.